The sequence of this T cell receptor (beta chain) was determined in a study of shared clonotypes between healthy human individuals. Terminally differentiated effector memory CD45RA+ cells were left out of the naive CD8 fraction, which was CD45RO-negative and positively selected for CCR7. The CDR3 runs 16 residues. After removal of 5 bases from V and 6 bases from J, the junction contained 10 bases not matched to a gene. CDR1 and CDR2 from the germline V gene are SGHAT and FQNNGV. Several immunoSEQ plates received, in even portions, the genomic DNA of each subset. Sequencing was performed with immunoSEQ multiplex PCR; in TCRdb, only in-frame clones are kept and a portion is missing. The repertoire holds more than 600,000 clones, 92% seen once, with about a quarter in the top ten.

The sequence was obtained from a man aged 30 to 45 in good health. The rearrangement links TRBV11-2 to TRBJ2-1, with TRBD2 identical over 10 bases. Sequencing input: naive CD8+ T cells sorted from blood. CDR3 loop: CASSRERLAGFNEQFF. CDR3 nucleotide sequence: TGTGCCAGCAGCCGCGAACGACTAGCGGGCTTCAATGAGCAGTTCTTC.